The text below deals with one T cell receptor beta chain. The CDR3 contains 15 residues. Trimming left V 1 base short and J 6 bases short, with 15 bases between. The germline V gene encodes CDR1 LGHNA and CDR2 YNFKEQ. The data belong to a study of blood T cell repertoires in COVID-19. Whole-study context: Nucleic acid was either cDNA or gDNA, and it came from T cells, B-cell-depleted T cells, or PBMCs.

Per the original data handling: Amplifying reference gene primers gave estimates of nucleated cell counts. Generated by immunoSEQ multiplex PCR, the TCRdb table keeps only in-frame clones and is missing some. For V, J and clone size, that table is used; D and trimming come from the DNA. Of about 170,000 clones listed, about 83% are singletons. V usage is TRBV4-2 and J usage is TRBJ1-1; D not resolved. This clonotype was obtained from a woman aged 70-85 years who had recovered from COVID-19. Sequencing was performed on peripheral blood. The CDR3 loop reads CASSQVTGYYAEAFF. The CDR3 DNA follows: TGTGCCAGCAGCCAAGTTACCGGGTATTACGCTGAAGCTTTCTTT.